The rows below give T cell receptor beta chains drawn from one sample of a study of shared T cell receptors in the human thymus. TCRdb's copy holds only in-frame clones and misses some; the assay was immunoSEQ multiplex PCR. The profile shows about 710,000 clones, around 87% of them singletons. The sample was also reused in another study, on human thymus T cells.

Sequencing used thymocytes. All receptors come from a boy younger than two with a congenital heart defect. Each CDR3 is given with its conserved first and last residue. D genes are given only for firm matches. The size entry is marked missing in some rows and otherwise reads once, few, many or a size class.

d_call,j_call,clone_size,v_call,cdr3_nt,cdr3_aa
.,TRBJ2-1,.,TRBV2,TGTGCCAGCAGCACTCAGGGGACACCCGGGGGGGAGCAGTTCTTC,CASSTQGTPGGEQFF
TRBD1,TRBJ1-2,few,TRBV10-3,TGTGCCATCAGTGAGGCCCTAGGACAGGCCATCAACTATGGCTACACCTTC,CAISEALGQAINYGYTF
TRBD1,TRBJ1-6,.,TRBV30,TGTGCCTGGAGTTTAAGACAGGGGAATTCACCCCTCCACTTT,CAWSLRQGNSPLHF
.,TRBJ1-2,.,TRBV27,TGTGCCAGCAGAATCAGTCTGGGGGCTGTCGGCTACACCTTC,CASRISLGAVGYTF
.,TRBJ1-1,.,TRBV29-1,TGCAGCGTTGAAGAGCGGGCTTTCTTT,CSVEERAFF
TRBD1,TRBJ2-3,.,TRBV6-6,TGTGCCAGCAATCGGACAGGGGTTCCTAGCACAGATACGCAGTATTTT,CASNRTGVPSTDTQYF
.,TRBJ2-7,.,TRBV2,TGTGCCAGCGATAGAGGGTTGGGGGAGCAGTACTTC,CASDRGLGEQYF
.,TRBJ2-2,few,TRBV14,TGTGCCAGCAGCCCCCGAGCCGGGACACCCCTCGGGGAGCTGTTTTTT,CASSPRAGTPLGELFF
TRBD1,TRBJ1-6,.,TRBV4-2,TGTGCCAGCAGCCAAGTTGAATCAGGGGGCGCGTCGCAAGGCTCCTATAATTCACCCCTCCACTTT,CASSQVESGGASQGSYNSPLHF
.,TRBJ2-7,.,TRBV14,TGTGCCAGCAGCCAAGTCCCAGACATACCTTTTAAGGAGCAGTACTTC,CASSQVPDIPFKEQYF
.,TRBJ1-4,.,TRBV28,TGTGCCAGCAGTCCGCAAGTCTTAGAAAATGAAAAACTGTTTTTT,CASSPQVLENEKLFF
TRBD1,TRBJ1-1,few,TRBV4-3,TGCGCCAGCAGCTGGGCTCACCTGGCCACGGACAGGGGCGAATCGAACACTGAAGCTTTCTTT,CASSWAHLATDRGESNTEAFF
.,TRBJ1-1,.,TRBV9,TGTGCCAGCAGCGTAGGAAAGGGTAGGAGGACTGAAGCTTTCTTT,CASSVGKGRRTEAFF
.,TRBJ1-3,.,TRBV4-1,TGCGCCAGCAGCCAAGATCAGGAGGCGGCCCCACCGAACACCATATATTTT,CASSQDQEAAPPNTIYF
TRBD2,TRBJ2-3,.,TRBV7-6,TGTGCCAGCAGCCCTAGAGGTGATGTGCGGGGGGGTGATACGCAGTATTTT,CASSPRGDVRGGDTQYF
TRBD2,TRBJ2-1,.,TRBV28,TGTGCCAGCATCGGTCCGGGACTAGCGGGAGGATCCTCCTACAATGAGCAGTTCTTC,CASIGPGLAGGSSYNEQFF
.,TRBJ1-4,.,TRBV4-1,TGCGCCAGCAGCCAAGGGGTTGGCAGGGGTCGGGATGAAAAACTGTTTTTT,CASSQGVGRGRDEKLFF
TRBD1,TRBJ2-3,.,TRBV5-6,TGTGCCAGCAGCTTAAGGCCGGGACAGGGATTAGCAGATACGCAGTATTTT,CASSLRPGQGLADTQYF
TRBD2,TRBJ2-1,.,TRBV5-4,TGTGCCAGCAGCTTGGGTAGCGGGAGAAAAAATGAGCAGTTCTTC,CASSLGSGRKNEQFF
.,TRBJ1-1,.,TRBV25-1,TGTGCCAGCAGCGTTCTGCCTAAAACGGGGGGTAGGACTGAAGCTTTCTTT,CASSVLPKTGGRTEAFF